These 9 T cell receptor beta chains share one sample of origin, sequenced in a study of cytomegalovirus exposure and HLA in healthy donors. Sequencing was performed with immunoSEQ multiplex PCR; in TCRdb, only in-frame clones are kept and a portion is missing. The table records approximately 110,000 clones, around nine tenths of them present only once. The sequencing input was PBMCs. These receptors originate from a woman aged 18-29 years in good health and CMV-seronegative.

The J gene is TRBJ2-1, the V gene TRBV9; no reliable D call. Trimming removed 5 bases from V and 9 bases from J, with 21 bases in between. There are 15 residues in the CDR3. CDR1 and CDR2 (germline): SGDLS, YYNGEE. CDR3 loop: CASSAENLDRSEQFF. The CDR3 DNA follows: TGTGCCAGCAGTGCAGAAAACCTAGATAGGTCTGAGCAGTTCTTC.

The J gene is TRBJ1-2, the V gene TRBV29-1; D perhaps matches TRBD1 (5 bases). Germline V gene data show CDR1 as SQVTM and CDR2 as ANQGSEA. The CDR3 sequence is 12 residues long. Trimming removed 4 bases at V and 4 bases at J, with 10 bases between. The CDR3 is CSVGAGGYGYTF. The CDR3 DNA sequence: TGCAGCGTTGGTGCGGGGGGCTATGGCTACACCTTC. Combining the CDR3 with reference TRBV29-1 and TRBJ1-2 gives the whole variable domain SAVISQKPSRDICQRGTSLTIQCQVDSQVTMMFWYRQQPGQSLTLIATANQGSEATYESGFVIDKFPISRPNLTFSTLTVSNMSPEDSSIYLCSVGAGGYGYTFGSGTRLTVV.

In its sample, this clone was seen once. The chain couples TRBV9 to TRBJ2-1; D possibly corresponds to TRBD2 (5 bases). CDR1 and CDR2 (germline): SGDLS, YYNGEE. Deletions cut 3 bases from V and 6 bases from J, with 13 bases between. This CDR3 spans 14 amino acids. This chain's CDR3 is CASSAPPAGNEQFF. CDR3 bases: TGTGCCAGCAGCGCCCCCCCTGCGGGCAATGAGCAGTTCTTC.

This clone was seen just once. This chain uses TRBV9 with TRBJ2-3; the D is unclear. Germline V gives CDR1 SGDLS, CDR2 YYNGEE. The CDR3 covers 12 residues. Trimming removed 1 base from V and 4 bases from J, with 4 bases in between. The CDR3, as DNA: TGTGCCAGCAGCGTATCTGCAGATACGCAGTATTTT. Residues: CASSVSADTQYF.

The chain combines TRBV28 with TRBJ1-5; perhaps TRBD1 as D (5 bases). CDR1 and CDR2 from the germline V gene are MDHEN and SYDVKM. The CDR3 totals 14 residues. The V and J ends lost 11 bases and 1 base respectively, with 15 bases between them. The CDR3 here is CAVGVRVSNQPQHF. CDR3 bases: TGTGCCGTAGGGGTACGGGTGAGCAATCAGCCCCAGCATTTT.

The chain employs TRBV28 and TRBJ1-1; 8 bases agree with TRBD1. The CDR3 is 21 amino acids. With V trimmed by 4 bases and J by 0 bases, 22 bases remained unmatched. Germline loops: CDR1 MDHEN, CDR2 SYDVKM. The CDR3 DNA reads as TGTGCCAGCAGTTCCTCACACCCCGGACAGGGTTTTTGGCTGGTGAACACTGAAGCTTTCTTT. This translates into CASSSSHPGQGFWLVNTEAFF.

The chain combines TRBV27 with TRBJ2-4; TRBD1 might be the D (6 bases). The V end lost 4 bases, the J end lost 3 bases, and 19 bases lay between the germline ends. Germline assignment: CDR1 MNHEY and CDR2 SMNVEV (reference sequence). This CDR3 has 17 amino acids. CDR3 protein: CASSSDVPGAGKNIQYF. Here the CDR3 DNA reads TGTGCCAGCAGTTCAGACGTACCAGGGGCAGGCAAAAACATTCAGTACTTC.

The chain links TRBV4-3 to TRBJ2-3, with 10 bases aligning to TRBD2. This CDR3 contains 14 residues. The J segment lost 6 bases and the V segment lost 1 base, leaving 1 base of the junction unmatched. Germline V gene sequence: CDR1 LGHNA, CDR2 YSLEER. The CDR3 nucleotides read TGCGCCAGCAGCCAAGGACTAGCGGGCGATACGCAGTATTTT. This codes for CASSQGLAGDTQYF.

This clone was counted once. This sequence joins TRBV4-3 and TRBJ2-3; 7 bases map to TRBD1. This CDR3 is 14 amino acids long. V was clipped by 1 base and J by 5 bases; unmatched bases: 3. Per germline, CDR1 LGHNA and CDR2 YSLEER. For the CDR3, the DNA is TGCGCCAGCAGCCAAGGACAGGGCGTAGATACGCAGTATTTT. Protein: CASSQGQGVDTQYF.